Below are 29 T cell receptor beta chains sequenced from a single sample in a study of beta chain features in type 1 diabetes. These TCRs' antigens remain unknown. Isolated RNA was reverse transcribed in full, so expressed TCRB transcripts were sequenced. Profiled with immunoSEQ multiplex PCR; TCRdb holds only in-frame clones, not every one. This sample carries about 700,000 clones, about an eighth of them seen once, and the ten largest clones take roughly 0.022%. Study conclusions and caveats: TCRB CDR3s from Type 1 diabetes patients were moderately but significantly shorter in all four CD4+ subsets.

Material for sequencing was naive CD4+ T cells from blood. These receptors were obtained from a man aged 18 to 29 with type 1 diabetes.

Only a few counts were recorded for this clone. The J gene is TRBJ2-1, the V gene TRBV7-3; the D gene could be TRBD1 or TRBD2 (6 bases each). The CDR3 is 15 amino acids. Trimming removed 5 bases at V and 5 bases at J, with 16 bases between. Germline CDR1 and CDR2: SGHTA and FQGTGA. CDR3 bases: TGTGCCAGCAGCGATCTCGGGGGCGCCGACAATGAGCAGTTCTTC. This codes for CASSDLGGADNEQFF.

J is TRBJ2-1 and V is TRBV7-2, with 8 bases fitting TRBD1. J lost 2 bases, V lost 4 bases, and 7 bases had no gene match. This CDR3 has 16 residues. The germline V gene encodes CDR1 SGHTA and CDR2 FQGNSA. CDR3 DNA: TGTGCCAGCAGCTCCCAGGGACAGGCCACCTACAATGAGCAGTTCTTC. It encodes CASSSQGQATYNEQFF. The full variable domain, its missing parts supplied by reference TRBV7-2 and TRBJ2-1, is GAGVSQSPSNKVTEKGKDVELRCDPISGHTALYWYRQSLGQGLEFLIYFQGNSAPDKSGLPSDRFSAERTGGSVSTLTIQRTQQEDSAVYLCASSSQGQATYNEQFFGPGTRLTVL.

The gene calls are TRBV27 and TRBJ1-6; unclear D gene. This CDR3 is 13 amino acids long. Deletions cut 3 bases from V and 10 bases from J, with 10 bases between. Germline CDR1 MNHEY, CDR2 SMNVEV (reference sequence). CDR3 bases: TGTGCCAGCAGTTTGAAAGGGTACTCACCCCTCCACTTT. It encodes CASSLKGYSPLHF.

The table lists this clone with a few counts. This chain uses TRBV5-1 with TRBJ2-7, with 8 bases lining up with TRBD2. Trimming removed 0 bases from V and 0 bases from J; junction bases left unmatched: 2. Per the germline V gene, CDR1 is SGHRS and CDR2 is YFSETQ. The CDR3 is made up of 15 amino acids. CDR3 in DNA: TGCGCCAGCAGCTTGGTCAGCGGGGGCTCCTACGAGCAGTACTTC. It yields the protein CASSLVSGGSYEQYF. The full variable domain, in which reference TRBV5-1 and TRBJ2-7 provide the parts outside the CDR3, is KAGVTQTPRYLIKTRGQQVTLSCSPISGHRSVSWYQQTPGQGLQFLFEYFSETQRNKGNFPGRFSGRQFSNSRSEMNVSTLELGDSALYLCASSLVSGGSYEQYFGPGTRLTVT.

The sample holds a few counts of this clone. V gene TRBV9 combines with J gene TRBJ2-3; possible D gene TRBD2, 6 bases. Trimming pared 1 base from V and 0 bases from J, leaving 18 bases between. Germline assignment: CDR1 SGDLS and CDR2 YYNGEE. The CDR3 runs to 18 residues. CDR3 in amino acids: CASSVMTATDYSTDTQYF. The DNA of the CDR3 is TGTGCCAGCAGCGTAATGACCGCCACGGACTACAGCACAGATACGCAGTATTTT.

This clone was detected a few times. This chain links TRBV19 with TRBJ1-4; D possibly corresponds to TRBD1 (6 bases). The V end lost 4 bases, the J end lost 5 bases, and 17 bases lay between the germline ends. The CDR3 is made up of 16 amino acids. Per the germline V gene, CDR1 is LNHDA and CDR2 is SQIVND (reference sequence). For the CDR3, the DNA is TGTGCCAGTAGTAAGCTCTCCGGGACACCGAATGAAAAACTGTTTTTT. It is translated as CASSKLSGTPNEKLFF. The full variable domain, completed using reference TRBV19 and TRBJ1-4, is DGGITQSPKYLFRKEGQNVTLSCEQNLNHDAMYWYRQDPGQGLRLIYYSQIVNDFQKGDIAEGYSVSREKKESFPLTVTSAQKNPTAFYLCASSKLSGTPNEKLFFGSGTQLSVL.

This clone was seen a handful of times. This rearrangement joins TRBV2 to TRBJ2-5; D unresolved. Deletions cut 5 bases from V and 5 bases from J, with 9 bases between. Germline CDR1 and CDR2: SNHLY and FYNNEI. CDR3 length equals 12 residues. This CDR3 reads CASSFPVETQYF. The CDR3 bases are TGTGCCAGCAGTTTTCCTGTTGAGACCCAGTACTTC.

The V and J genes are TRBV19 and TRBJ2-7; D possibly corresponds to TRBD2 (6 bases). Per germline, CDR1 LNHDA and CDR2 SQIVND (reference sequence). There are 12 residues in the CDR3. The ends were cut back, 5 bases at V and 7 bases at J, with 12 bases in the middle. CDR3 nucleotide sequence: TGTGCCAGTAGTGGGGGGAGGCGGGAGCAGTACTTC. Translation gives CASSGGRREQYF.

This chain uses TRBV5-4 with TRBJ2-3; possibly TRBD2 for D (6 bases). From germline, CDR1 is SGHNT and CDR2 YYREEE (reference sequence). This CDR3 is 12 amino acids long. The ends were cut back, 3 bases at V and 8 bases at J, with 10 bases in the middle. The CDR3 here is CASSSQEGTQYF. The DNA of the CDR3 is TGTGCCAGCAGCTCCCAGGAGGGTACGCAGTATTTT.

This clone was recorded a few times. The junction differs from germline at one of its ends, possibly a read error. V and J are TRBV5-1 and TRBJ2-3; D may be TRBD2 (6 bases). This CDR3 contains 13 residues. Germline CDR1 reads SGHRS; CDR2 reads YFSETQ. The CDR3 reads CASRLEGPYTQYF. CDR3 sequence (DNA): TGCGCCAGCAGGTTGGAGGGGCCGTATACGCAGTATTTT.

The gene calls are TRBV7-9 and TRBJ1-2; 7 bases match TRBD1. The CDR3 totals 14 residues. J lost 2 bases, V lost 3 bases, and 3 bases had no gene match. Germline assignment: CDR1 SEHNR and CDR2 FQNEAQ (reference sequence). The DNA for the CDR3 is TGTGCCAGCAGCTTGGGACAGAGAAACTATGGCTACACCTTC. Translating it yields CASSLGQRNYGYTF.

This sequence joins TRBV27 and TRBJ2-2; D possibly corresponds to TRBD1 (6 bases). Trimming took 6 bases from V and 1 from J, leaving 9 bases between them. Per germline, CDR1 MNHEY and CDR2 SMNVEV (reference sequence). The CDR3 loop spans 14 amino acids. The CDR3 DNA follows: TGTGCCAGCAGGACGACAGGGAACACCGGGGAGCTGTTTTTT. It codes for CASRTTGNTGELFF.

This clone was seen more than once but under ten times. The genes are TRBV30 and TRBJ1-5; 12 bases align to TRBD1. CDR3 length: 15 amino acids. The germline V gene encodes CDR1 GTSNPN and CDR2 SVGIG (reference sequence). Losses at the gene ends were 2 bases for V and 4 bases for J; bases not matched to a gene: 3. The CDR3 is CAWSSGQGANQPQHF. As DNA, the CDR3 is TGTGCCTGGAGTTCGGGACAGGGGGCGAATCAGCCCCAGCATTTT.

This clone was seen only a few times. The chain is built from TRBV2 and TRBJ2-1; the match to TRBD1 covers 10 bases. Germline values: CDR1 SNHLY, CDR2 FYNNEI. V lost 7 bases and J lost 7; bases outside the gene matches: 4. The CDR3 has 13 amino acids. CDR3 coding DNA: TGTGCCAGCAATGGACAGGGGGGGAATGAGCAGTTCTTC. It codes for CASNGQGGNEQFF.

This clone was counted a few times. The V and J genes are TRBV30 and TRBJ1-6, with D unresolved. The CDR3 contains 11 residues. V lost 4 bases, J lost 9 bases, and 7 bases lay in between. Germline assignment: CDR1 GTSNPN and CDR2 SVGIG (reference sequence). CDR3: CAWNERSPLHF. The CDR3 bases are TGTGCCTGGAACGAGCGTTCACCCCTCCACTTT.

This clone was seen a few times. This sequence joins TRBV6-5 and TRBJ2-7, with D possibly being TRBD1 (5 bases). Germline CDR1 MNHEY, CDR2 SVGAGI. Trimming took 2 bases from V and 6 from J, leaving 8 bases between them. The CDR3 spans 12 residues. The CDR3 region is CASSYQGGEQYF. The CDR3 DNA sequence: TGTGCCAGCAGTTACCAGGGCGGCGAGCAGTACTTC.

The chain has TRBV6-6 and TRBJ2-1; 7 nucleotides agree with TRBD1. CDR3 size: 15 residues. Germline V gene data show CDR1 as MNHNY and CDR2 as SVGAGI (reference sequence). V trimming: 5 bases; J trimming: 1 base; junction bases outside the gene matches: 5. The CDR3 sequence: CASSPEQGSYNEQFF. CDR3 bases: TGTGCCAGCAGTCCTGAACAGGGGTCCTACAATGAGCAGTTCTTC.

This chain links TRBV30 with TRBJ2-3; no reliable D call. The length of the CDR3 is 12 residues. The ends were cut back, 5 bases at V and 5 bases at J, with 11 bases in the middle. CDR1 and CDR2 from the germline V gene are GTSNPN and SVGIG (reference sequence). CDR3 DNA sequence: TGTGCCTGGTCCATAAGTGGAGATACGCAGTATTTT. Translation gives CAWSISGDTQYF. Full variable domain (outside the CDR3, taken from reference TRBV30 and TRBJ2-3): SQTIHQWPATLVQPVGSPLSLECTVEGTSNPNLYWYRQAAGRGLQLLFYSVGIGQISSEVPQNLSASRPQDRQFILSSKKLLLSDSGFYLCAWSISGDTQYFGPGTRLTVL.

CDR3 sequence: CASSVSGHTGELFF. The CDR3 nucleotides read TGTGCCAGCAGCGTCAGCGGTCACACCGGGGAGCTGTTTTTT. The V gene is TRBV9, the J gene TRBJ2-2; possibly TRBD2 for D (5 bases). Between the trimmed V and J ends, which lost 2 bases and 3 bases, there was a span of 8 bases. Germline CDR1 SGDLS, CDR2 YYNGEE. CDR3 length: 14 amino acids.

Concerning this clone: The sample has other DNA sequences that encode this CDR3 too. V is TRBV9 and J is TRBJ1-6; 8 positions match TRBD1. The CDR3 runs to 13 residues. The V gene end was trimmed by 2 bases and the J gene end by 10 bases; junction bases not matched to a gene: 2. Germline V gives CDR1 SGDLS, CDR2 YYNGEE. CDR3 nucleotide sequence: TGTGCCAGCAGCGTTGGACAGGGATCACCCCTCCACTTT. Encoded protein: CASSVGQGSPLHF.

V gene TRBV5-1 combines with J gene TRBJ2-1, with TRBD1 matching over 9 bases. After removal of 0 bases from V and 8 bases from J, the junction contained 6 bases not matched to a gene. The CDR3 extends over 15 amino acids. Germline V gives CDR1 SGHRS, CDR2 YFSETQ. The CDR3 reads CASSLDGQGIDEQFF. DNA of the CDR3: TGCGCCAGCAGCTTGGACGGACAGGGGATCGATGAGCAGTTCTTC.

The V and J genes are TRBV29-1 and TRBJ1-1; tentatively, D is TRBD1 (5 bases). The CDR3 has 12 amino acids. Trimming took 4 bases from V and 11 from J, leaving 17 bases between them. Germline lookup yields CDR1 SQVTM and CDR2 ANQGSEA. The CDR3 nucleotides read TGCAGCGTTGGCCGGGACCGCGGGGAGGCTTTCTTT. Translated, it gives CSVGRDRGEAFF.

The V gene is TRBV27, the J gene TRBJ2-7, with 10 bases that match TRBD1. Germline loops: CDR1 MNHEY, CDR2 SMNVEV (reference sequence). The CDR3 is made up of 16 amino acids. The V segment lost 2 bases and the J segment 6 bases; nucleotides outside the gene matches: 10. The CDR3 sequence is CASSLLTGTGVGEQYF. The CDR3 DNA sequence: TGTGCCAGCAGTTTACTAACCGGGACAGGGGTTGGCGAGCAGTACTTC.

The rearrangement joins TRBV7-9 to TRBJ1-1; D not resolved. Trimming removed 0 bases at V and 6 bases at J, with 11 bases between. The CDR3 extends over 14 amino acids. The germline V gene has CDR1 SEHNR and CDR2 FQNEAQ (reference sequence). In DNA, the CDR3 is TGTGCCAGCAGCTTAGCCCAACCCGGGTCTGAAGCTTTCTTT. Its translation is CASSLAQPGSEAFF.

J is TRBJ1-1 and V is TRBV5-1; D is unclear. Germline V gives CDR1 SGHRS, CDR2 YFSETQ. There are 14 residues in the CDR3. Trimming took 0 bases from V and 8 from J, leaving 14 bases between them. In nucleotides, the CDR3 is TGCGCCAGCAGCTTGGGGATTAGGGAAATGGAAGCTTTCTTT. Translating gives CASSLGIREMEAFF.

The chain recombines TRBV19 with TRBJ1-1; D is perhaps TRBD1 (6 bases). This CDR3 contains 15 residues. Trimming left V 3 bases short and J 1 base short, with 12 bases between. Germline-derived CDR1 and CDR2 are LNHDA and SQIVND (reference sequence). The CDR3 nucleotides read TGTGCCAGTAGTATGGAGAGCAGGGGGAACACTGAAGCTTTCTTT. It translates to CASSMESRGNTEAFF.

The chain is built from TRBV5-1 and TRBJ1-5; weak D call: TRBD1 (5 bases). The CDR3 is 14 residues long. Per germline, CDR1 SGHRS and CDR2 YFSETQ. Deletions cut 0 bases from V and 9 bases from J, with 13 bases between. The CDR3: CASSLEKPGAPQHF. DNA for the CDR3: TGCGCCAGCAGCTTGGAGAAACCCGGGGCGCCCCAGCATTTT. Variable domain in full (rest from reference TRBV5-1 and TRBJ1-5): KAGVTQTPRYLIKTRGQQVTLSCSPISGHRSVSWYQQTPGQGLQFLFEYFSETQRNKGNFPGRFSGRQFSNSRSEMNVSTLELGDSALYLCASSLEKPGAPQHFGDGTRLSIL.

The chain employs TRBV19 and TRBJ1-1; 7 bases match TRBD1. The CDR3 sequence is 12 residues long. Germline trimming cut 5 bases from V and 11 bases from J; bases unmatched to any gene: 8. CDR1 and CDR2 from the germline V gene are LNHDA and SQIVND (reference sequence). The CDR3 region has the DNA TGTGCCAGTAGTGCGCTACAGGGGTCGGCTTTCTTT. Translating gives CASSALQGSAFF.

This clone was seen a few times. The chain uses TRBV4-1 and TRBJ1-2, with TRBD1 identical over 7 bases. The CDR3 length is 16 residues. J gave up 4 bases and V 3 bases, and 11 bases lay outside the gene matches. CDR1 is MGHRA, CDR2 YSYEKL, per germline. This CDR3 is CASSHSMDRSTYGYTF. CDR3 nucleotides: TGCGCCAGCAGCCACTCCATGGACAGGTCCACCTATGGCTACACCTTC.